The next 28 T cell receptor beta chains were all read from a single sample in a study of cytomegalovirus exposure and HLA in healthy donors. PCR involved 60 Vbeta and 13 Jbeta primers. Using immunoSEQ multiplex PCR, the repertoire was profiled, and TCRdb retains in-frame clones only, with some absent. The profile shows 30,000 to 45,000 clones, roughly 76% of them singletons. The specimen was PBMCs. These TCRs come from a middle-aged woman in good health and CMV-seronegative.

This chain joins TRBV10-2 and TRBJ2-7, with 7 bases aligning to TRBD1. This CDR3 is built from 13 residues. Germline loops: CDR1 WSHSY, CDR2 SAAADI. The V and J ends lost 5 bases and 6 bases, in that order; junction bases with no gene match: 7. As DNA, the CDR3 is TGCGCCAGCAGTCAAGGGGGCCAGCGCGAGCAGTACTTC. Translation gives CASSQGGQREQYF.

Concerning this clone: The germline gene is not matched at one end of the junction; a read error may be the cause. The CDR3 DNA reads as TGCGCCAGGGGACAGGGTAAATTC. Protein sequence: CARGQGKF. The chain combines TRBV5-1 with TRBJ1-2; 9 bases fit TRBD1. The CDR3 has 8 amino acids. The germline V gene has CDR1 SGHRS and CDR2 YFSETQ.

This chain joins TRBV6-6 and TRBJ1-2; D is unclear. Germline lookup yields CDR1 MNHNY and CDR2 SVGAGI (reference sequence). V shed 2 bases and J shed 4 bases, with 14 bases lying between them. The CDR3 contains 15 residues. This chain's CDR3 is CASSYVVGRPYGYTF. CDR3 nucleotide sequence: TGTGCCAGCAGTTACGTCGTCGGCAGGCCCTATGGCTACACCTTC.

The chain combines TRBV28 with TRBJ1-6; 11 bases agree with TRBD1. The CDR3 totals 15 residues. The V segment lost 2 bases and the J segment 10 bases; nucleotides outside the gene matches: 4. Germline CDR1 MDHEN, CDR2 SYDVKM. CDR3: CASSLGTGGPSPLHF. CDR3 nucleotide sequence: TGTGCCAGCAGTTTAGGGACAGGGGGTCCGTCACCCCTCCACTTT.

The chain employs TRBV4-3 and TRBJ1-5; D is unresolved. This CDR3 region has 14 residues. CDR1 is LGHNA and CDR2 is YSLEER in the germline V gene. The germline V and J ends were trimmed by 0 bases and 6 bases, with 9 bases remaining between them. DNA of the CDR3: TGCGCCAGCAGCCAAGAGCCAGGTCGTCAGCCCCAGCATTTT. This sequence encodes CASSQEPGRQPQHF.

The genes are TRBV7-2 and TRBJ2-5, with a possible D match to TRBD2 (5 bases). Trimming left V 2 bases short and J 3 bases short, with 16 bases between. The germline V gene encodes CDR1 SGHTA and CDR2 FQGNSA. The CDR3 runs 16 residues. The CDR3 loop is CASSLRTGMLKETQYF. In nucleotides, the CDR3 is TGTGCCAGCAGCTTAAGGACGGGAATGCTGAAAGAGACCCAGTACTTC.

The chain couples TRBV5-1 to TRBJ1-1, with 9 nucleotides matching TRBD1. The CDR3 has 14 residues. V lost 4 bases, J lost 7 bases, and 8 bases stayed unmatched. Germline CDR1 is SGHRS and CDR2 is YFSETQ. For the CDR3, the DNA is TGCGCCAGCAGCCACGGACAGGGGAACGGTGAAGCTTTCTTT. Translating gives CASSHGQGNGEAFF.

This sequence joins TRBV7-9 and TRBJ1-2, with 7 bases aligning to TRBD1. CDR1 is SEHNR, CDR2 FQNEAQ, per germline (reference sequence). V lost 4 bases and J lost 2; bases outside the gene matches: 1. This CDR3 has 13 residues. The CDR3, as DNA: TGTGCCAGCAGCTGGACAGGAAACTATGGCTACACCTTC. Its protein is CASSWTGNYGYTF.

The rearrangement joins TRBV6-1 to TRBJ2-3, with D perhaps matching TRBD2 (6 bases). From germline, CDR1 is MNHNS and CDR2 SASEGT. CDR3 length equals 14 residues. V dropped 4 bases and J dropped 0 bases, with 8 bases sitting between them. CDR3 nucleotide sequence: TGTGCCAGCAGTGTTACTAGCAGCACAGATACGCAGTATTTT. It yields the protein CASSVTSSTDTQYF.

This chain joins TRBV7-3 and TRBJ2-3; 7 bases are shared with TRBD1. After removal of 4 bases from V and 6 bases from J, the junction contained 10 bases not matched to a gene. CDR3 length: 15 residues. Germline V gene lookup returns CDR1 SGHTA and CDR2 FQGTGA. CDR3 DNA: TGTGCCAGCAGCTCCCGGGACAGCAGGTTGGATACGCAGTATTTT. Amino acid sequence: CASSSRDSRLDTQYF.

The chain uses TRBV6-1 and TRBJ2-4, with a weak D call TRBD2 (5 bases). V was pared by 6 bases and J by 2 bases, with 23 bases between. Germline-derived CDR1 and CDR2 are MNHNS and SASEGT. This CDR3 region has 18 residues. The CDR3 loop reads CASREKLGVRVSKNIQYF. CDR3 DNA: TGTGCCAGCAGGGAAAAGTTGGGAGTTAGGGTCTCCAAAAACATTCAGTACTTC.

The chain is built from TRBV7-2 and TRBJ2-4; maybe TRBD1 (5 bases). Per germline, CDR1 SGHTA and CDR2 FQGNSA. Between the trimmed V and J ends, which lost 5 bases and 6 bases, there was a span of 11 bases. The CDR3 has 13 amino acids. As DNA, the CDR3 is TGTGCCAGCAGCAACCAGGGTAGAAACATTCAGTACTTC. Residues: CASSNQGRNIQYF.

The chain is built from TRBV28 and TRBJ2-7; D not resolved. In germline, CDR1 is MDHEN, CDR2 SYDVKM. Trimming shortened V by 4 bases and J by 4 bases, and 14 bases separated the two germline ends. This CDR3 region has 14 residues. The CDR3 DNA follows: TGTGCCAGCAGTTCTCTGGCTAGTTTTTACGAGCAGTACGTC. Translated, it gives CASSSLASFYEQYV.

A single count supports this clone. The chain employs TRBV5-1 and TRBJ1-1, with TRBD1 identical over 7 bases. V lost 2 bases to trimming and J lost 5 bases; unmatched junction nucleotides: 3. This CDR3 spans 13 amino acids. Germline values: CDR1 SGHRS, CDR2 YFSETQ. The chain's CDR3 is CASSLQGRTEAFF. CDR3 DNA sequence: TGCGCCAGCAGCTTACAGGGGAGAACTGAAGCTTTCTTT.

This clone was seen just once. V gene TRBV28 combines with J gene TRBJ2-7; TRBD1 matches at 10 bases. Germline CDR1 and CDR2: MDHEN and SYDVKM. With 5 bases clipped from V and 5 bases from J, the junction kept 3 bases outside the gene matches. The CDR3 contains 13 residues. In DNA form, the CDR3 reads TGTGCCAGCAGTCCCGGACAGGGGGACGAGCAGTACGTC. It translates to CASSPGQGDEQYV.

The gene calls are TRBV29-1 and TRBJ1-5; D is unresolved. Trimming left V 7 bases short and J 4 bases short, with 11 bases between. The CDR3 spans 12 residues. Germline lookup yields CDR1 SQVTM and CDR2 ANQGSEA. The CDR3 sequence: CSARSYNQPQHF. The DNA for the CDR3 is TGCAGCGCAAGGAGCTATAATCAGCCCCAGCATTTT.

The chain recombines TRBV19 with TRBJ1-5, with D perhaps matching TRBD1 (6 bases). Looked up from germline, CDR1 is LNHDA and CDR2 is SQIVND (reference sequence). V gave up 6 bases and J gave up 1 base, with 13 bases separating them. The CDR3 loop spans 15 amino acids. The DNA of the CDR3 is TGTGCCAGTAGAGACACAGGGCCCAGCAATCAGCCCCAGCATTTT. This encodes CASRDTGPSNQPQHF.

The J gene is TRBJ2-5, the V gene TRBV6-1; 8 bases map to TRBD1. Unmatched junction bases numbered 5, after V lost 1 base and J lost 7 bases. Germline loops: CDR1 MNHNS, CDR2 SASEGT. CDR3 length: 14 amino acids. This chain's CDR3 is CASSEDRGTGTQYF. CDR3 coding DNA: TGTGCCAGCAGTGAAGACAGGGGGACGGGGACCCAGTACTTC.

This chain uses TRBV7-6 with TRBJ1-2; no firm D call. V lost 8 bases and J 0 bases, leaving 25 bases between the germline ends. The CDR3 is made up of 18 amino acids. CDR1 and CDR2 (germline): SGHVS, FNYEAQ. The CDR3 is CASSPLFGGPLANYGYTF. CDR3 DNA sequence: TGTGCCAGCTCCCCTTTATTCGGTGGGCCTTTAGCTAACTATGGCTACACCTTC.

This clone was seen just once. The chain combines TRBV5-4 with TRBJ1-1; tentatively, D is TRBD1 (6 bases). Per germline, CDR1 SGHNT and CDR2 YYREEE (reference sequence). With 5 bases removed from V and 1 base from J, the gap between germline ends came to 12 bases. The CDR3 consists of 14 residues. The CDR3 DNA sequence: TGTGCCAGCAGACCTCGGACAGCGAACACTGAAGCTTTCTTT. Translated: CASRPRTANTEAFF. The entire variable domain, with the rest obtained from reference TRBV5-4 and TRBJ1-1, is as follows: ETGVTQSPTHLIKTRGQQVTLRCSSQSGHNTVSWYQQALGQGPQFIFQYYREEENGRGNFPPRFSGLQFPNYSSELNVNALELDDSALYLCASRPRTANTEAFFGQGTRLTVV.

J is TRBJ1-2 and V is TRBV5-1; weak D call: TRBD1 (5 bases). With 4 bases removed from V and 2 bases from J, the gap between germline ends came to 12 bases. Germline V gene sequence: CDR1 SGHRS, CDR2 YFSETQ. The CDR3 has 14 amino acids. The CDR3 DNA follows: TGCGCCAGCAGCGAGACTGCAGGGAACTATGGCTACACCTTC. It translates to CASSETAGNYGYTF.

This sequence joins TRBV7-3 and TRBJ1-1; 10 positions match TRBD1. The germline gives CDR1 SGHTA, CDR2 FQGTGA. The length of the CDR3 is 13 residues. V was pared by 5 bases and J by 4 bases, with 1 base of the junction left unmatched. The DNA of the CDR3 is TGTGCCAGCAGCCGGACAGGGGGCACTGAAGCTTTCTTT. It yields the protein CASSRTGGTEAFF.

V gene TRBV7-2 combines with J gene TRBJ1-1, with TRBD1 identical over 7 bases. The V and J ends lost 2 bases and 1 base, in that order; junction bases with no gene match: 4. CDR1 is SGHTA and CDR2 is FQGNSA in the germline V gene. The CDR3 runs 15 residues. This CDR3 reads CASSLSGQRNTEAFF. DNA of the CDR3: TGTGCCAGCAGCTTATCGGGACAGAGGAACACTGAAGCTTTCTTT.

V and J are TRBV7-9 and TRBJ1-2, with TRBD1 matching 7 bases. The V gene's germline CDR1 is SEHNR and CDR2 FQNEAQ (reference sequence). The V segment lost 5 bases and the J segment 4 bases; nucleotides outside the gene matches: 1. The CDR3 sequence is 12 residues long. The CDR3 bases are TGTGCCAGCAGCCGGGACAGCTATGGCTACACCTTC. Its translation is CASSRDSYGYTF.

This clone was picked up one time. The chain employs TRBV6-4 and TRBJ2-1; 10 bases map to TRBD2. Germline values: CDR1 MRHNA, CDR2 SNTAGT. The CDR3 loop spans 16 amino acids. The V and J ends lost 0 bases and 6 bases, in that order; junction bases with no gene match: 5. In nucleotides, the CDR3 is TGTGCCAGCAGTGACTCCAGCGGGGGGGCCTTCAATGAGCAGTTCTTC. Its protein is CASSDSSGGAFNEQFF.

V usage is TRBV6-1 and J usage is TRBJ2-1; the D gene is possibly TRBD1 (5 bases). CDR1 is MNHNS and CDR2 is SASEGT in the germline V gene. Trimming cost V 7 bases and J 3 bases, with 16 bases left between them. The CDR3 has 15 residues. The CDR3 coding sequence is TGTGCCAGCACCGTGGCGCCGGACAACTACAATGAGCAGTTCTTC. Amino acids: CASTVAPDNYNEQFF.

The gene calls are TRBV28 and TRBJ2-2, with 7 bases fitting TRBD2. CDR3 length: 15 residues. Germline V gene data show CDR1 as MDHEN and CDR2 as SYDVKM. The J segment lost 2 bases and the V segment lost 4 bases, leaving 4 bases of the junction unmatched. The CDR3 is CASSSAGLNTGELFF. CDR3 nucleotide sequence: TGTGCCAGCAGTTCCGCGGGACTAAACACCGGGGAGCTGTTTTTT.

V and J are TRBV5-4 and TRBJ2-3; D gene ambiguous. V dropped 0 bases and J dropped 0 bases, with 5 bases sitting between them. This CDR3 is built from 14 residues. The germline CDR1 and CDR2 sequences are SGHNT and YYREEE (reference sequence). This CDR3 is CASSLASSTDTQYF. Written as DNA, the CDR3 is TGTGCCAGCAGCTTGGCTTCTAGCACAGATACGCAGTATTTT.